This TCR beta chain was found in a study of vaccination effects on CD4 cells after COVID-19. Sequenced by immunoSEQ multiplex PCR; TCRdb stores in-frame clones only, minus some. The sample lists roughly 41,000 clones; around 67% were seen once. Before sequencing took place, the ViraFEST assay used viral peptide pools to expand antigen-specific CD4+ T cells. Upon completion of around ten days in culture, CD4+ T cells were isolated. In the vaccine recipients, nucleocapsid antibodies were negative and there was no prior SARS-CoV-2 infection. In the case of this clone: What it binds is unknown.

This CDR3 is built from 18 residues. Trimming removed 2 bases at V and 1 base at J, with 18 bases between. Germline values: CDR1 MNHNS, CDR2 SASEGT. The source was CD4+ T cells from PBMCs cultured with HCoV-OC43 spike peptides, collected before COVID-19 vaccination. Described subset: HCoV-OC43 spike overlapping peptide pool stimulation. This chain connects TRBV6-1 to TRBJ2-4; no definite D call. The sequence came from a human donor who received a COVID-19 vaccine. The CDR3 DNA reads TGTGCCAGCAGTGAACTAGTATTGGGAAATAGTGCCAAAAACATTCAGTACTTC. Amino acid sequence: CASSELVLGNSAKNIQYF.